These T cell receptor beta chains were read from a single sample in a study of blood T cell repertoires in COVID-19. TCRdb's table, derived via immunoSEQ multiplex PCR, lists solely in-frame clones and lacks some. The sample holds 230,000 or so clones, 88% seen once. Specimen: PBMCs or T cells enriched from blood (not recorded which). The receptor source for this set is a woman aged 25-40 years who had recovered from COVID-19. CDR3s include the opening cysteine and the closing phenylalanine or tryptophan. A D gene is named only where the DNA matches it firmly.

TRBV7-8	TRBJ2-3	16	TRBD2	CASSPPTSGGPDTQYF
TRBV27	TRBJ1-2	17	NA	CASSPLLAAPTNYGYTF
TRBV7-2	TRBJ1-1	13	NA	CASSSERGTEAFF
TRBV3-1/TRBV3-2	TRBJ1-6	15	NA	CASSQDGGGPSPLHF
TRBV28	TRBJ1-2	12	NA	CASRVTGYGYTF
TRBV9	TRBJ1-2	19	TRBD1	CASSPAAGTGYHPPYGYTF
TRBV7-3	TRBJ2-2	16	TRBD2	CASSSGLAGGTGELFF
TRBV2	TRBJ2-1	13	NA	CASSEQLYNEQFF
TRBV6-2/TRBV6-3	TRBJ2-5	14	TRBD2	CASSWGTSVGTQYF
TRBV7-9	TRBJ2-7	13	TRBD1	CASSLLQGTEQYF
TRBV18	TRBJ1-1	13	NA	CASSQSGDTEAFF
TRBV27	TRBJ1-6	15	TRBD1	CASSSLTGGSSPLHF
TRBV7-8	TRBJ2-5	14	NA	CASSPGNSQETQYF
TRBV15	TRBJ1-2	15	NA	CATSRGEGRGYGYTF
TRBV3-1/TRBV3-2	TRBJ1-6	14	NA	CASSPRTDNSPLHF
TRBV5-4	TRBJ1-4	13	NA	CASSGQLNEKLFF
TRBV2	TRBJ2-2	11	NA	CASKGTGELFF
TRBV12-3/TRBV12-4	TRBJ1-5	11	NA	CASSFRGAQHF
TRBV7-2	TRBJ2-7	13	NA	CASSPGLGYEQYF
TRBV29-1	TRBJ1-2	12	TRBD1	CSVTGQGDGYTF
TRBV4-1	TRBJ1-1	16	NA	CASSQDLVRGGLEAFF
TRBV18	TRBJ2-7	13	NA	CASSRGTLGEQYF
TRBV5-6	TRBJ1-1	13	NA	CASSLTAGVEAFF
TRBV7-9	TRBJ2-7	13	NA	CASSFGRVSEQYF
TRBV3-1/TRBV3-2	TRBJ1-3	14	TRBD1	CASRKQGLRNTIYF
TRBV29-1	TRBJ1-5	13	NA	CSAAEPGGQPQHF
TRBV7-3	TRBJ2-7	13	TRBD1	CASSLSGTGEQYF
TRBV9	TRBJ2-2	16	NA	CASSVSRLANTGELFF
TRBV15	TRBJ2-5	14	NA	CATSRDWGGETQYF
TRBV7-2	TRBJ2-2	15	NA	CASSLVGVNTGELFF
TRBV10-3	TRBJ1-1	13	TRBD1	CAIKEGGNTEAFF
TRBV7-9	TRBJ1-4	17	TRBD1	CASSLYPPGQANEKLFF
TRBV2	TRBJ1-1	14	NA	CASTQTEGYTEAFF
TRBV11-2	TRBJ1-2	15	TRBD1	CASSSTGGRFNRYTF
TRBV10-3	TRBJ2-3	15	TRBD2	CAISDGLAGGDTQYF
TRBV7-2	TRBJ2-3	15	TRBD1	CASSPSGTGGDTQYF
TRBV7-2	TRBJ1-6	14	NA	CASSFNRINSPLHF
TRBV25-1	TRBJ1-3	14	NA	CASTESYSGNTIYF
TRBV3-1/TRBV3-2	TRBJ1-2	16	NA	CASSPSLGAEHYGYTF
TRBV7-3	TRBJ2-7	16	TRBD1	CASSLHYRGSRNEQYF
TRBV6-5	TRBJ1-6	16	NA	CASSFRHRRHNSPLHF